This TCR beta chain was profiled in a study of blood T cell repertoires in COVID-19 (dated by TCRdb to 2018 to 2020). Study-wide context: Samples covering the acute and convalescent phases of COVID-19 were provided by collaborators in the United States, Italy and Spain. The prospective study material was composed of cDNA or gDNA derived from T cells, B-cell-depleted T cells, or PBMCs. The dataset comprised deeply sampled blood TCRbeta repertoires from subjects exposed to, actively infected with, or recovered from COVID-19. A freely available public database, intended as a resource for researchers studying the immune response to SARS-CoV-2, is where the repertoires were released. The samples were drawn from two sources: the first 160 participants of the ongoing ImmuneRACE study, and 950 to 1,500 subjects contributed by 6 global collaborators. Sample metadata almost always included a de-identified subject ID, COVID-19 status, age in years and sex. HLA class I and class II types, where available, came from metadata supplied by the sample provider rather than from assay-based typing.

Turning to this clone: It has no known antigen specificity. No per-base quality is available; no much larger clone lies one base away.

Participants in the prospective study were enrolled through a virtual design, were aged 18 to 89 years, and lived in roughly 24 United States geographic areas. To assign participants to cohorts, the prospective study relied on clinical history that participants themselves reported in a screening survey and a study questionnaire. In the prospective study, whole blood, serum and a nasopharyngeal or oropharyngeal swab were collected from each participant by mobile phlebotomists. Prospective study participants could optionally give additional blood draws and questionnaires over an approximately two-month period. Before DNA extraction, prospective study blood samples were shipped either frozen or at room temperature. The immunoSEQ Assay, a bias-controlled multiplex PCR, was used to amplify TCRbeta CDR3 regions from genomic DNA. The authors' pipeline ran thus. Nucleated cell counts per sample were estimated from amplification of reference gene primers within the assay. Sequence reads were collapsed and filtered to measure the absolute abundance of every unique TCRbeta CDR3 rearrangement. For each sample, productive Simpson clonality was calculated as the square root of Simpson's diversity index across productive rearrangements. TCRdb retrieved this table from immuneACCESS and kept in-frame rearrangements only. Not all clones are present; in checked studies, unresolved V genes account for under half, and no reason is known for the remainder. That table is the source of V, J and clone size, and D and trimming were worked out from the DNA. The sample profile shows about 180,000 clones; 81% of them were found once. The ten largest account for about 5.3% of the sample.

V trim: 1 base; J trim: 5 bases; unmatched bases: 6. Including the terminal cysteine and phenylalanine, the CDR3 comprises 16 residues. The only DNA kept is the CDR3, 48 bases in frame from the first base. The CDR1 and CDR2 encoded by the germline V gene are LGHNA and YNFKEQ. What the authors observed across the whole study: How much clinical and demographic metadata was included differed by source and by participant, and the metadata was provided uncurated.

The source of this sequence is a woman aged 40 to 50 with acute COVID-19. This sequence uses TRBV4-2 and TRBJ2-3, with 10 bases matching TRBD2. The sequenced material came from PBMCs or T cells enriched from blood (not recorded which). The CDR3 here reads CASSQVGAGGVDTQYF. The DNA sequence reads TGTGCCAGCAGCCAAGTGGGAGCGGGAGGGGTAGATACGCAGTATTTT.